A single sample gave rise to the 4 T cell receptor beta chains below, sequenced in a study of T cells in Graves' hyperthyroidism and ophthalmopathy. There were TCR beta CDR3 regions amplified from RNA transcripts. The TCR CDR3 first-round RT-PCR relied on the HTBI primer set. TCRdb analysed the multiplex PCR reads with MiXCR anew, one entry per CDR3 protein. The repertoire has about 620,000 distinct CDR3 sequences, about a sixth of them found once; the top ten carry less than 4.5%. Sequences were obtained from blood. All receptors derive from a woman in her 30s with Graves' hyperthyroidism.

This clonotype came up many times. The chain combines TRBV20-1 with TRBJ2-3, with 8 positions matching TRBD2. The germline V gene encodes CDR1 DFQATT and CDR2 SNEGSKA (reference sequence). This CDR3 comprises 13 residues. After removal of 6 bases from V and 6 bases from J, the junction contained 8 bases not matched to a gene. The DNA of the CDR3 is TGCAGTGCGCCTCGGGAGGGCCTGGATACGCAGTATTTT. Translating gives CSAPREGLDTQYF.

This clonotype was seen many times. The rearrangement links TRBV28 to TRBJ2-2; unclear D gene. CDR3 size: 15 residues. Germline assignment: CDR1 MDHEN and CDR2 SYDVKM. Trimming removed 3 bases from V and 2 bases from J, with 10 bases in between. The CDR3 bases are TGTGCCAGCAGTTTGGTAGCCCGAAACACCGGGGAGCTGTTTTTT. It specifies CASSLVARNTGELFF. Drawing the rest from reference TRBV28 and TRBJ2-2, the complete variable domain is DVKVTQSSRYLVKRTGEKVFLECVQDMDHENMFWYRQDPGLGLRLIYFSYDVKMKEKGDIPEGYSVSREKKERFSLILESASTNQTSMYLCASSLVARNTGELFFGEGSRLTVL.

This clonotype was seen ten or more times. This chain connects TRBV7-3 to TRBJ2-7, with 14 bases lining up with TRBD2. After removal of 7 bases from V and 3 bases from J, the junction contained 8 bases not matched to a gene. Germline values: CDR1 SGHTA, CDR2 FQGTGA. There are 16 residues in the CDR3. CDR3 loop: CASTSGTSGRHYEQYF. The CDR3 coding sequence is TGTGCCAGCACCTCCGGGACTAGCGGGAGACACTACGAGCAGTACTTC.

This clonotype was recorded many times. The chain employs TRBV15 and TRBJ2-1, with D possibly TRBD1 on 6 matching bases. Trimming removed 2 bases from V and 3 bases from J, with 11 bases in between. The CDR3 loop spans 15 amino acids. CDR1 and CDR2 from the germline V gene are LNHNV and YYDKDF (reference sequence). The CDR3 nucleotides are TGTGCCACCAGCAGATCGGGACAAAACTACAATGAGCAGTTCTTC. It encodes CATSRSGQNYNEQFF.